The entry below describes one T cell receptor beta chain. The antigen it recognizes is unknown. One base away there is no much larger clone; base qualities are not given. Including the terminal cysteine and phenylalanine, the CDR3 comprises 18 residues. Only the CDR3 portion is preserved as DNA: 54 bases, with reading frame beginning at the first base. The library was built by means of the immunoSEQ multiplex PCR assay. For the multiplex PCR, a mixture combining 60 forward primers for TCR Vbeta segments and 13 reverse primers for TCR Jbeta segments was used. A multiplex PCR assay on genomic DNA amplified the CDR3 region of rearranged TCR beta genes. Amplified TCR beta libraries were sequenced as 87-base-pair reads on the Illumina HiSeq System. Per the source publication's procedure: Across the roughly 700 repertoires, a later analysis counted tens of millions of unique TCR beta chains, 8.5 million to 12 million of which were shared by at least two donors. A nearest-neighbor algorithm error-corrected the raw reads and collapsed the reads into unique sequences, merging closely related sequences to remove PCR and sequencing errors. Alignment of CDR3 sequences to IMGT reference sequences was used to assign V, D and J gene segments. For a sequence to be retained, at least a six-nucleotide match to both a V gene segment and a J gene segment was required. Rearrangements were classified as productive when the CDR3 lacked stop codons and remained in frame with V and J, and all other rearrangements were classified as non-productive. CDR3 was defined according to IMGT convention as the region running from the second conserved V-encoded cysteine to the conserved J-encoded phenylalanine. The earlier analysis of 587 of the donors excluded any sequence lacking an unambiguous match to a single V gene segment. In an earlier analysis of about 590 of the donors, a V segment was called functional when productive rearrangements were above 56.7%, and segregating when the standard deviation between donors exceeded 5%. A statistical classification framework was developed to diagnose cytomegalovirus status using the catalog of TCR beta chain sequences. V and J gene assignment, in a later analysis, came from comparing TCR nucleotide sequences with IMGT/GENE-DB human TR gene sequences. Using the TCRdist pipeline, a later analysis assigned CDR3 sequences along with most-parsimonious VDJ recombination scenarios. In a later analysis, every TCR beta chain was defined by the combination of its CDR3 amino acid sequence and its V-gene family, and reads without a unique V-gene family were dropped. As a way to deal with suspected cross-contamination and a sequencing artifact, a later analysis dropped hundreds of nucleotide sequences that were highly shared and had low generation probability. In a later analysis, a clonal expansion index was calculated for each public chain from normalized within-repertoire ranks of inferred template counts. Generation probabilities in a later analysis came from a VDJ recombination model fitted to out-of-frame rearrangements, and those results were checked against IGoR. Hypergeometric tests were used in a later analysis to score TCR-TCR, TCR-HLA and TCR-CMV co-occurrence, with a repertoire-size bias correction applied to the TCR pairs. To estimate false discovery rates, a later analysis permuted the HLA or CMV assignments 20 times. A later analysis grouped co-occurring TCRs with DBSCAN, adding TCRdist sequence similarity when clustering within HLA-allele-positive subsets. Repertoires with fewer than 30,000 or more than 120,000 public chains were left out of co-occurrence clustering, as were five repertoires with anomalous nucleotide sharing. The source is immuneACCESS, and TCRdb retained only in-frame sequences with V and J called. Part of the clones is not carried over; for the studies checked, unresolved V genes explain less than half of this, and the remainder is unexplained. The D gene and trimming were derived from the DNA, and the V and J assignments and clone size from that table. This sample lists about 140,000 clones; approximately 82% were detected once. The ten top clones hold less than 1.5% of the sample.

The data derive from a study of cytomegalovirus exposure and HLA in healthy donors (dated by TCRdb to the late 2010s). A note on the overall study: An earlier analysis of 587 of the donors reported approximately 280 Gb of sequence data and 95 million to 120 million unique TCR beta sequences obtained from roughly 180 million T cells. Donor age, sex, ethnicity and CMV serostatus were compiled together with the repertoire data. In a later genetic analysis, genome-wide SNP genotypes for about 55% of the roughly 670 donors were used, and that subset was treated as a discovery cohort. In addition to the first cohort of 500 to 850 subjects, a separate validation cohort of 120 different subjects was used. A later analysis re-examined previously published TCR beta repertoires from more than 600 donors and added high-resolution HLA genotyping to investigate patterns of TCR occurrence. Several DR-DQ haplotypes were handled as single units for association and clustering because linkage in the cohort was strong. In the later analysis, no new phenotypic data were used to find candidate immune exposures; instead, reliance was placed on TCR beta sequences and their occurrence across donors. HLA typing covered class I and class II loci at four-digit resolution. Using immunosequencing, the study profiled T cell repertoires from fewer than 700 subjects and related those repertoires to cytomegalovirus serostatus. The number of typed donors differed by locus: about 629-630 for A, B, C, DRB1 and DQB1; roughly 510 for DQA1; approximately 610 for DPA1; and 450 to 480 for DPB1. An early release covering 550 to 700 HLA-typed donors comprised roughly 300 gigabases of sequencing data and approximately 85 million unique TCR sequences. The study aimed to test whether signatures of past pathogen exposure could be identified by cataloging public T cell receptors. An earlier analysis of about 600 of the donors used high-throughput TCR beta sequencing to judge whether each TCR beta V gene segment behaved as functional or pseudogenic. Of the 398 genotyped donors, 75% to 85% were placed in the genetic ancestry cluster associated with self-reported Caucasian donors. Among around 400 genotyped donors of the cohort, an average of roughly 230,000 unique TCR beta nucleotide sequences was sequenced per donor, of which about 19% were non-productive. Every repertoire in the discovery cohort had been generated on one and the same sequencing platform. To predict cytomegalovirus infection status, the study combined high-throughput TCR immunosequencing, statistical association of individual TCRs with disease status, and machine learning. Overall study results and their limits: Roughly uniform sequencing depth across donors was assumed in presence/absence analyses, although this assumption may not hold. Most CMV-associated TCR beta chains appeared to be HLA-restricted in a later analysis, and the HLA associations seemed to be driven largely by CMV exposure. HLA typing was unavailable for some donors at each locus, so association tests used only the typed subset. Assigning TCR associations to individual alleles was difficult when HLA alleles, especially DR and DQ, strongly co-occurred. Most TCR sequences were seen in very few donors, while some public TCRs were found in many individuals. A further reported finding was that TCR beta sequences accurately predicted the HLA-A and HLA-B alleles for most subjects in the first cohort. Cytomegalovirus status was reported to be diagnosed by the classifier with high specificity and sensitivity in both the original and validation cohorts. Because counts were too low, seventeen rarely observed V segments, including chromosome 9 orphons, were excluded from the earlier analysis of about 500 of the donors. Correlated functional status among segregating V segments might reflect linkage disequilibrium, but an unknown experimental factor could not be ruled out. In a later genetic analysis, a missense DCLRE1C variant was associated with V-gene and J-gene trimming of TCR beta chains, and the association was replicated in an independent cohort. In a later genetic analysis, fewer N-insertions in productive TCRs were reported among donors in an Asian-associated ancestry cluster than the approximately 670-donor mean. In the study, about 150 TCR beta chains were listed as associated with cytomegalovirus. Several of the top co-occurrence clusters appeared to be linked to parvovirus B19, influenza, CMV and Epstein-Barr virus, according to a later analysis. Some IMGT-functional V segments, including TRBV6-2 and TRBV6-3, could not be told apart with the 87-base-pair reads, so those segments were excluded. Immune exposure information for the cohort was limited to CMV serostatus. At a false discovery rate of 0.05, a later analysis linked about 16,000 TCR beta sequences to specific HLA alleles. In an earlier analysis of 500 to 650 of the donors, most TCR beta V segments appeared in productive rearrangements about 90% or about 30% of the time, broadly matching IMGT annotations. A later analysis found that HLA-associated TCR beta chains were more clonally expanded and had lower generation probabilities than equally common non-associated chains. Only TCR beta chains were sequenced in this cohort, and the absence of alpha or paired-chain data limited detectable features. The authors suggested that the approach could potentially be extended to other disease states and immunological phenotypes. A cluster of highly shared sequence variants was judged likely to represent a technical artifact of the sequencing pipeline. In a later analysis, TCR association rates were found to vary across HLA loci, with the most associated TCRs seen for DRB1 alleles and the fewest for HLA-C alleles. A few of the identified cytomegalovirus-associated TCR beta chains were confirmed in vitro to be specific for cytomegalovirus antigens.

The cohort consisted of approximately 690 healthy bone marrow donors. Cohort members were all nominally healthy when sampled, although unrecorded immune exposures were likely present. The donor was CMV seropositive and was included in the group of 250 to 350 seropositive cohort members. A peripheral blood sample was collected from each donor, and TCR beta sequencing was performed on peripheral blood mononuclear cells. Genomic DNA extraction from the blood cell samples was performed with the Qiagen DNeasy Blood Extraction Kit. The sequencing sample was made of PBMCs. Rearrangement joined TRBV7-5 to TRBJ2-7; the D call of TRBD2 is as the table states it, not checked on the DNA. TRBV7-5 is designated a pseudogene. The receptor was derived from a man younger than 40 in good health and CMV-seropositive. In nucleotide form, the sequence is TGTGTCAGAAGCTGGGGACTAGCGGCTCCCACCTGCCCCTACGAGCAGTACTTC. The resulting protein is CVRSWGLAAPTCPYEQYF.